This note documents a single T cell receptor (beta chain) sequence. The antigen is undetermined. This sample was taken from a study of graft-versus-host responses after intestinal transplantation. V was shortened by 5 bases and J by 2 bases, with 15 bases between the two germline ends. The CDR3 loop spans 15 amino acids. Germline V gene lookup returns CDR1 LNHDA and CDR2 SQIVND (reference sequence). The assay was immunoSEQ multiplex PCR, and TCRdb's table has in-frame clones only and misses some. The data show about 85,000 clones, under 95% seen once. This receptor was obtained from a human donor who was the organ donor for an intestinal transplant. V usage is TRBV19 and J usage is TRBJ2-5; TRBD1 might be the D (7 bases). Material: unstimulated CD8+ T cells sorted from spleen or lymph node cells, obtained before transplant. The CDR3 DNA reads TGTGCCAGTAGTGGGACTGCGGGACAGCAAGAGACCCAGTACTTC. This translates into CASSGTAGQQETQYF.